A selection of T cell receptor beta chains follows, all from one sample in a study of liver allograft versus peripheral blood T cells. TCRdb processed the reads anew with MiXCR; each CDR3 protein has one entry. Altogether fewer than 15,000 distinct CDR3 sequences are present, around a sixth being singletons, with the ten largest covering approximately 2%. These receptors came from a human patient who had a liver transplant. Some T cells may possibly be graft donor cells. Each CDR3 is given with its conserved first and last residue. Fields, in order: D gene, J gene, clone size, V gene, CDR3 protein, CDR3 DNA. The D gene is left open where the match is weak. Not all rows give a size; the values are once, few, many and, for expanded clones, a class.

D gene: -; J gene: TRBJ1-1; clone size: medium-sized; V gene: TRBV10-3; CDR3 protein: CAISESTLTGNMNTEAFF; CDR3 DNA: TGTGCCATCAGTGAGTCGACTCTAACAGGGAACATGAACACTGAAGCTTTCTTT
D gene: -; J gene: TRBJ1-6; clone size: -; V gene: TRBV20-1; CDR3 protein: CSASIDDLNSPLHF; CDR3 DNA: TGCAGTGCTAGTATCGACGATCTTAATTCACCCCTCCACTTT
D gene: -; J gene: TRBJ1-5; clone size: medium-sized; V gene: TRBV7-2; CDR3 protein: CASSSASRSQPQHF; CDR3 DNA: TGTGCCAGCAGCTCCGCTAGCCGAAGTCAGCCCCAGCATTTT
D gene: -; J gene: TRBJ1-5; clone size: few; V gene: TRBV7-9; CDR3 protein: CASSPAGKPQHF; CDR3 DNA: TGTGCCAGCAGCCCTGCCGGAAAGCCCCAGCATTTT
D gene: -; J gene: TRBJ2-3; clone size: few; V gene: TRBV20-1; CDR3 protein: CSAKGSLRGQDTDTQYF; CDR3 DNA: TGCAGTGCGAAAGGGTCCCTACGGGGGCAGGACACAGATACGCAGTATTTT
D gene: -; J gene: TRBJ2-1; clone size: many; V gene: TRBV20-1; CDR3 protein: CSATLGQGGWNEQFF; CDR3 DNA: TGCAGTGCTACATTAGGACAGGGAGGGTGGAATGAGCAGTTCTTC
D gene: -; J gene: TRBJ2-2; clone size: medium-sized; V gene: TRBV18; CDR3 protein: CASSPGATNTGELFF; CDR3 DNA: TGTGCCAGCTCACCAGGGGCCACGAACACCGGGGAGCTGTTTTTT
D gene: -; J gene: TRBJ2-3; clone size: few; V gene: TRBV6-1; CDR3 protein: CASTPGGGDGDTQYF; CDR3 DNA: TGTGCCAGCACCCCGGGGGGCGGGGATGGAGATACGCAGTATTTT
D gene: -; J gene: TRBJ1-5; clone size: -; V gene: TRBV7-9; CDR3 protein: CASSPGSQPQHF; CDR3 DNA: TGTGCCAGCAGCCCCGGATCCCAGCCCCAGCATTTT
D gene: -; J gene: TRBJ1-3; clone size: medium-sized; V gene: TRBV19; CDR3 protein: CASSKNGDSGNTIYF; CDR3 DNA: TGTGCCAGTAGTAAGAACGGAGACTCTGGAAACACCATATATTTT
D gene: TRBD2; J gene: TRBJ2-3; clone size: -; V gene: TRBV20-1; CDR3 protein: CSASGLAGRGGTDTQYF; CDR3 DNA: TGCAGTGCTAGCGGCCTAGCGGGAAGGGGGGGCACAGATACGCAGTATTTT